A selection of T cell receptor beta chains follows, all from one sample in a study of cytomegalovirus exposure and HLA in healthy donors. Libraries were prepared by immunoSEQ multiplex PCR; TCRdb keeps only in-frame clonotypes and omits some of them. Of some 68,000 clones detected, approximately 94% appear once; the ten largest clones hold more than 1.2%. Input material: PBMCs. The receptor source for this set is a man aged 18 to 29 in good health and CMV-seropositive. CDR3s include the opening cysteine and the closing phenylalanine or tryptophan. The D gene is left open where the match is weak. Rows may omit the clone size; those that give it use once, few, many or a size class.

CDR3 DNA: TGTGCCTGGAGACGGGACAGGGAATTTGGGAACTATGGCTACACCTTC; CDR3 protein: CAWRRDREFGNYGYTF; D gene: TRBD1; J gene: TRBJ1-2; clone size: NA; V gene: TRBV30
CDR3 DNA: TGTGCCAGCAGCCAGGGAGCCGGGACTAGGAGTATAGATACGCAGTATTTT; CDR3 protein: CASSQGAGTRSIDTQYF; D gene: TRBD2; J gene: TRBJ2-3; clone size: once; V gene: TRBV14
CDR3 DNA: TGTGCCAGTAGTATCACGGGACAGGGAGGCGAGCAGTACTTC; CDR3 protein: CASSITGQGGEQYF; D gene: TRBD1; J gene: TRBJ2-7; clone size: NA; V gene: TRBV19
CDR3 DNA: TGTGCCAGCAGTTTCCATGCGGGGGGTGAAGCTTTCTTT; CDR3 protein: CASSFHAGGEAFF; D gene: NA; J gene: TRBJ1-1; clone size: once; V gene: TRBV6-5
CDR3 DNA: TGTGCCAGCAGTGCACTAGCGGATTTCCTCAGGGCCCAGTACTTC; CDR3 protein: CASSALADFLRAQYF; D gene: TRBD2; J gene: TRBJ2-5; clone size: NA; V gene: TRBV2
CDR3 DNA: TGTGCCAGCAGTGAGGGGGGGCCAGAGACCCAGTACTTC; CDR3 protein: CASSEGGPETQYF; D gene: NA; J gene: TRBJ2-5; clone size: NA; V gene: TRBV25-1
CDR3 DNA: TGTGCCAGCAGCCGCCGGGGGGGCGGGACCGGGGAGCTGTTTTTT; CDR3 protein: CASSRRGGGTGELFF; D gene: TRBD2; J gene: TRBJ2-2; clone size: NA; V gene: TRBV7-3
CDR3 DNA: TGTGCCAGCAGTACCGGGACAGGGGTTCGGGAGCAGTACTTC; CDR3 protein: CASSTGTGVREQYF; D gene: TRBD1; J gene: TRBJ2-7; clone size: NA; V gene: TRBV5-4
CDR3 DNA: TGTGCCAGCAGCAGACCGGGACAGGGATCCTACGAGCAGTACTTC; CDR3 protein: CASSRPGQGSYEQYF; D gene: TRBD1; J gene: TRBJ2-7; clone size: once; V gene: TRBV7-2
CDR3 DNA: TGTGCCAGCAGGCAAAAGCTGAACACTGAAGCTTTCTTT; CDR3 protein: CASRQKLNTEAFF; D gene: NA; J gene: TRBJ1-1; clone size: NA; V gene: TRBV28
CDR3 DNA: TGCGCCAGCAGCTTGGCCGGGTCATGGTCTTCCTACGAGCAGTACTTC; CDR3 protein: CASSLAGSWSSYEQYF; D gene: NA; J gene: TRBJ2-7; clone size: once; V gene: TRBV5-1
CDR3 DNA: TGTGCCAGTACGGCGGACAGGGGCGTAAATGGCTACACCTTC; CDR3 protein: CASTADRGVNGYTF; D gene: TRBD1; J gene: TRBJ1-2; clone size: NA; V gene: TRBV19
CDR3 DNA: TGTGCCAGCAGCCGGCGGGGGAACACTGAAGCTTTCTTT; CDR3 protein: CASSRRGNTEAFF; D gene: NA; J gene: TRBJ1-1; clone size: NA; V gene: TRBV7-6
CDR3 DNA: TGCAGCGTTGGAGGGACAGGGTTCAATGGCTACACCTTC; CDR3 protein: CSVGGTGFNGYTF; D gene: TRBD1; J gene: TRBJ1-2; clone size: once; V gene: TRBV29-1
CDR3 DNA: TGTGCCAGTTCAACAGGGGGTGGCTTTCAGCCCCAGCATTTT; CDR3 protein: CASSTGGGFQPQHF; D gene: TRBD1; J gene: TRBJ1-5; clone size: once; V gene: TRBV9
CDR3 DNA: TGTGCCAGCCAAGGGACAGATATCTCCTACGAGCAGTACTTC; CDR3 protein: CASQGTDISYEQYF; D gene: TRBD1; J gene: TRBJ2-7; clone size: NA; V gene: TRBV19
CDR3 DNA: TGTGCCAGCAGTTTATATCGGCTAGCGGGAGGGCCGACGCGGGAGCAGTACTTC; CDR3 protein: CASSLYRLAGGPTREQYF; D gene: TRBD2; J gene: TRBJ2-7; clone size: NA; V gene: TRBV28
CDR3 DNA: TGTGCCAGTAGGAGGGGGGGACCGGGACAGGGGAAAGATACGCAGTATTTT; CDR3 protein: CASRRGGPGQGKDTQYF; D gene: TRBD1; J gene: TRBJ2-3; clone size: NA; V gene: TRBV19
CDR3 DNA: TGTGCCAGCAGCTCAGAAGGGAGTGAAGCTTTCTTT; CDR3 protein: CASSSEGSEAFF; D gene: NA; J gene: TRBJ1-1; clone size: NA; V gene: TRBV7-9
CDR3 DNA: TGCGCCAGCAGCCAAGATCTCAGGGCGATTGGTGGAGGGGAGCTGTTTTTT; CDR3 protein: CASSQDLRAIGGGELFF; D gene: NA; J gene: TRBJ2-2; clone size: NA; V gene: TRBV4-1
CDR3 DNA: TGTGCCAGCAGTGAACGCGGGAGGGCTTACGAGCAGTACTTC; CDR3 protein: CASSERGRAYEQYF; D gene: TRBD2; J gene: TRBJ2-7; clone size: NA; V gene: TRBV2
CDR3 DNA: TGTGCCTGGAGTGTAGGGGTGATGGGTTCACCCCTCCACTTT; CDR3 protein: CAWSVGVMGSPLHF; D gene: NA; J gene: TRBJ1-6; clone size: NA; V gene: TRBV30
CDR3 DNA: TGCGCCAGCAGCTTTTCCGGGGACACTGAAGCTTTCTTT; CDR3 protein: CASSFSGDTEAFF; D gene: NA; J gene: TRBJ1-1; clone size: NA; V gene: TRBV5-1
CDR3 DNA: TGTGCCAGCACTCCAGGGGGGCCGAACACTGAAGCTTTCTTT; CDR3 protein: CASTPGGPNTEAFF; D gene: TRBD1; J gene: TRBJ1-1; clone size: once; V gene: TRBV7-9
CDR3 DNA: TGTGCCAGCAGCCCCGTCTATGGCTACACCTTC; CDR3 protein: CASSPVYGYTF; D gene: NA; J gene: TRBJ1-2; clone size: NA; V gene: TRBV7-2
CDR3 DNA: TGTGCCAGCTCACCAGGGGGCCAGGACAGAGGTACCACCTTC; CDR3 protein: CASSPGGQDRGTTF; D gene: NA; J gene: TRBJ1-2; clone size: NA; V gene: TRBV18